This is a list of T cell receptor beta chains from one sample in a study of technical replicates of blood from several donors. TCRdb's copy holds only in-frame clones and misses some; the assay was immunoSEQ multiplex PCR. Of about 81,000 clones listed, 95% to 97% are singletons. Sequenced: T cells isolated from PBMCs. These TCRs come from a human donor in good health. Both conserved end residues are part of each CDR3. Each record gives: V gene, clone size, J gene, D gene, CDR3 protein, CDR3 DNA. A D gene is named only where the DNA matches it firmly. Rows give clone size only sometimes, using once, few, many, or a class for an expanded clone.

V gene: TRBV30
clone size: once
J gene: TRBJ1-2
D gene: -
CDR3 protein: CAWSPNSNSGYTF
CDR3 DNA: TGTGCCTGGAGCCCCAACAGTAACTCGGGCTACACCTTC

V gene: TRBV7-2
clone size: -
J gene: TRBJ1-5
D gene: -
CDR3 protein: CASSLWLASNQPQHF
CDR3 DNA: TGTGCCAGCAGCTTATGGTTAGCCAGCAATCAGCCCCAGCATTTT

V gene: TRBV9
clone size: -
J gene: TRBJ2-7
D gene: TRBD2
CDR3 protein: CASSVAGTTVYEQYF
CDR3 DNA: TGTGCCAGCAGCGTTGCCGGGACTACCGTCTACGAGCAGTACTTC

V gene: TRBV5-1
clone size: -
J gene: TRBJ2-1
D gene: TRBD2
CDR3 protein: CASMTSGVPDEQFF
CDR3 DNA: TGCGCCAGTATGACTAGCGGGGTCCCCGATGAGCAGTTCTTC

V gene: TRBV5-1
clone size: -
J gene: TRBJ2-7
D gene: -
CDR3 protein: CASSAGQNGEQYF
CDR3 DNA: TGCGCCAGCAGCGCAGGACAGAATGGCGAGCAGTACTTC

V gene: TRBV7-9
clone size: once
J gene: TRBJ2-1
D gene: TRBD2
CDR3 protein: CASSPRTSGGDYNEQFF
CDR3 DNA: TGTGCCAGCAGCCCCCGGACTAGCGGGGGCGACTACAATGAGCAGTTCTTC

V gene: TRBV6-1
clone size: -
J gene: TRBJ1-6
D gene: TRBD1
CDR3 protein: CASSGPGTGQLPLHF
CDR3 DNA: TGTGCCAGCAGTGGCCCCGGGACAGGACAACTCCCCCTCCACTTT

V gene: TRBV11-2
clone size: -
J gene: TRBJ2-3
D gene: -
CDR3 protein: CASSLDGWPPRQYF
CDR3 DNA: TGTGCCAGCAGCTTAGATGGCTGGCCTCCCCGGCAGTATTTT

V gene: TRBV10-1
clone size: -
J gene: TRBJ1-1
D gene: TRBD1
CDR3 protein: CASSGQGYTEAFF
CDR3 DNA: TGCGCCAGCTCGGGACAGGGGTACACTGAAGCTTTCTTT

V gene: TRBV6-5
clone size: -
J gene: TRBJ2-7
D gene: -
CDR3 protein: CASSAGLDYEQYF
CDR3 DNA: TGTGCCAGCAGCGCAGGGTTGGACTACGAGCAGTACTTC

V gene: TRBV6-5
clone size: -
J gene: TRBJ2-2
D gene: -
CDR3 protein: CASRGGLLTGELFF
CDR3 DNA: TGTGCCAGCAGAGGCGGACTTTTAACCGGGGAGCTGTTTTTT

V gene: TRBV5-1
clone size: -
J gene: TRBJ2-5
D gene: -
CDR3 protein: CASSRPRGSSETQYF
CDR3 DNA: TGCGCCAGCAGCCGACCTCGAGGTAGTAGCGAGACCCAGTACTTC

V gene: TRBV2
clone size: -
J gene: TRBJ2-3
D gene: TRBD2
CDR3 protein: CASSDSGRSTDTQYF
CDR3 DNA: TGTGCCAGCAGTGACAGCGGGAGAAGCACAGATACGCAGTATTTT

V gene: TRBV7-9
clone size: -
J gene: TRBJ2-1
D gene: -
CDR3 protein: CASSFGFYEQFF
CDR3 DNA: TGTGCCAGCAGCTTCGGGTTCTATGAGCAGTTCTTC

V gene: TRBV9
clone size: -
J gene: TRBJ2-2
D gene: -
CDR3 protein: CASSVGDFPTGELFF
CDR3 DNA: TGTGCCAGCAGCGTAGGGGACTTCCCCACCGGGGAGCTGTTTTTT

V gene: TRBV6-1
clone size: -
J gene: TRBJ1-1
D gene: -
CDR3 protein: CASRVTGGLAWAFF
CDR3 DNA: TGTGCCAGCAGGGTGACAGGAGGCCTGGCTTGGGCTTTCTTT

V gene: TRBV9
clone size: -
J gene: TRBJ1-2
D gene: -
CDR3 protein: CASSVDRAHGYTF
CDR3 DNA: TGTGCCAGCAGCGTAGACAGGGCGCATGGCTACACCTTC

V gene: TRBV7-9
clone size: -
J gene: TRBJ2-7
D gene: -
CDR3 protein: CASSLYNGGLYEQYF
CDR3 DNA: TGTGCCAGCAGCTTATATAACGGGGGGCTTTACGAGCAGTACTTC

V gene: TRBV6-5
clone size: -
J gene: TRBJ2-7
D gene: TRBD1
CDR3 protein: CASSKQGAYEQYF
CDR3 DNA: TGTGCCAGCAGTAAACAGGGGGCCTACGAGCAGTACTTC

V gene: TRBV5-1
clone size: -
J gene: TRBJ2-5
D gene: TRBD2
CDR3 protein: CASSLARRGVRETQYF
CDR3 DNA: TGCGCCAGCAGCTTGGCGAGGCGGGGGGTGCGGGAGACCCAGTACTTC

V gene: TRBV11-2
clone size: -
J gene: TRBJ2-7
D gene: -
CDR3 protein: CASSLGDGGYEQYF
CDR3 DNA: TGTGCCAGCAGCTTAGGGGACGGAGGGTACGAGCAGTACTTC

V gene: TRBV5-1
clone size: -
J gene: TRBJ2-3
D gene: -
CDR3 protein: CASSETGNTLDTQYF
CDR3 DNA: TGCGCCAGCAGCGAGACAGGCAATACCTTAGATACGCAGTATTTT

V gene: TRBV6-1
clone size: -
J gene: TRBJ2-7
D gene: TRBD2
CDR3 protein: CASSQGTSGGAYEQYF
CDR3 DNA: TGTGCCAGCAGTCAAGGAACTAGCGGGGGGGCCTACGAGCAGTACTTC

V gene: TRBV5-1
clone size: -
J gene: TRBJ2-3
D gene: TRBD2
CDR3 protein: CASSLGLATDTQYF
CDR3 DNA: TGCGCCAGCAGCTTGGGACTAGCGACAGATACGCAGTATTTT

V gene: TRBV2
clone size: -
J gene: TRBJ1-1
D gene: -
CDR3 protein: CASLTLNTEAFF
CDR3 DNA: TGTGCCAGCCTGACTTTGAACACTGAAGCTTTCTTT

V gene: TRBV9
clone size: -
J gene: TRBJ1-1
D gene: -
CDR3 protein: CASSAAGSTEAFF
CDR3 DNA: TGTGCCAGCAGCGCCGCGGGGTCCACTGAAGCTTTCTTT

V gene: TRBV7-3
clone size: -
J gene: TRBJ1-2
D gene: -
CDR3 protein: CASSLGGNYGYTF
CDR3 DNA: TGTGCCAGCAGCTTAGGCGGGAACTATGGCTACACCTTC